The 22 T cell receptor beta chains below were found in one sample sequenced in a study of cytotoxic CD8 clonotypes in ibrutinib-treated CLL. Assay: immunoSEQ multiplex PCR; the TCRdb copy retains only in-frame clones and omits some. The sample consists of 150,000 to 200,000 clones, approximately 91% of them appearing once. The sequenced sample was PBMCs, obtained at disease progression, from a patient treated with ibrutinib. These receptors all stem from a human donor with chronic lymphocytic leukemia.

This chain links TRBV9 with TRBJ1-2; no clear D gene. The V gene's germline CDR1 is SGDLS and CDR2 YYNGEE. V shed 0 bases and J shed 8 bases, with 11 bases lying between them. The CDR3 is 13 residues long. CDR3 in DNA: TGTGCCAGCAGCGTAGCGGCAGGAAGGGGCTACACCTTC. Translated, it gives CASSVAAGRGYTF.

The genes are TRBV28 and TRBJ1-5; TRBD1 agrees at 8 bases. The V segment lost 3 bases and the J segment 5 bases; nucleotides outside the gene matches: 6. The CDR3 totals 15 residues. Germline CDR1 reads MDHEN; CDR2 reads SYDVKM. The CDR3 here is CASSFLQGAYQPQHF. For the CDR3, the DNA is TGTGCCAGCAGTTTTCTTCAGGGGGCTTATCAGCCCCAGCATTTT.

CDR3 DNA: TGTGCCAGCATGCGGTTGCGGGACAGGACCTACAATGAGCAGTTCTTC. The encoded protein is CASMRLRDRTYNEQFF. This sequence joins TRBV27 and TRBJ2-1; 8 nucleotides align to TRBD1. J was trimmed by 2 bases and V by 7 bases; bases with no gene match: 10. The CDR3 is 16 amino acids. Germline lookup yields CDR1 MNHEY and CDR2 SMNVEV (reference sequence).

The chain joins TRBV5-6 to TRBJ2-1; 7 nucleotides line up with TRBD2. The CDR3 contains 16 residues. The ends lost 7 bases at V and 5 bases at J; junction bases unmatched: 15. From germline, CDR1 is SGHDT and CDR2 YYEEEE. The DNA of the CDR3 is TGTGCCAGCGACGGGCTTAGGACTAGGGTTAACAATGAGCAGTTCTTC. This sequence encodes CASDGLRTRVNNEQFF.

As DNA, the CDR3 is TGTGCCAGCGCGCTTGAAGTCTTGAAGCACATTCAGTACTTC. As protein: CASALEVLKHIQYF. The genes are TRBV28 and TRBJ2-4; the D is unclear. This CDR3 has 14 amino acids. The ends were cut back, 8 bases at V and 8 bases at J, with 19 bases in the middle. The germline CDR1 and CDR2 sequences are MDHEN and SYDVKM.

The chain combines TRBV25-1 with TRBJ2-7, with 9 bases aligning to TRBD1. The CDR3 length is 15 residues. J gave up 2 bases and V 3 bases, and 5 bases lay outside the gene matches. Germline CDR1 and CDR2: MGHDK and SYGVNS. CDR3 residues: CASSDGTGYTYEQYF. The CDR3 DNA reads as TGTGCCAGCAGTGATGGGACAGGGTATACCTACGAGCAGTACTTC.

The chain has TRBV27 and TRBJ1-1; no clear D gene. CDR1 and CDR2 from the germline V gene are MNHEY and SMNVEV (reference sequence). Trimming took off 0 bases at V and 1 base at J, with 6 bases between the two ends. This CDR3 region has 14 residues. The CDR3 loop reads CASSLSQWNTEAFF. The CDR3 nucleotides are TGTGCCAGCAGTTTATCACAGTGGAACACTGAAGCTTTCTTT.

This clone is a singleton in its sample. This chain links TRBV29-1 with TRBJ2-3, with a possible D match to TRBD1 (6 bases). V shed 6 bases and J shed 2 bases, with 15 bases lying between them. Germline lookup yields CDR1 SQVTM and CDR2 ANQGSEA. This CDR3 comprises 14 residues. CDR3 protein: CSVASGTLTDTQYF. CDR3 nucleotide sequence: TGCAGCGTAGCGTCCGGGACACTCACAGATACGCAGTATTTT.

This CDR3 reads CATTSTAYQPQHF. In DNA, the CDR3 is TGTGCCACCACCTCGACGGCATATCAGCCCCAGCATTTT. The chain combines TRBV19 with TRBJ1-5; D not resolved. Trimming removed 10 bases at V and 5 bases at J, with 15 bases between. The CDR3 totals 13 residues. Germline V CDR1 and CDR2: LNHDA, SQIVND (reference sequence).

This chain links TRBV5-1 with TRBJ1-1; no clear D. Germline CDR1 reads SGHRS; CDR2 reads YFSETQ. Trimming took 4 bases from V and 0 from J, leaving 13 bases between them. CDR3 length equals 15 residues. CDR3: CASSPAGPLNTEAFF. CDR3 coding DNA: TGCGCCAGCAGCCCGGCCGGACCGTTGAACACTGAAGCTTTCTTT.

This sequence joins TRBV4-1 and TRBJ2-5; TRBD1 is a possible D gene (7 bases). V was clipped by 4 bases and J by 4 bases, with 28 bases between them. Germline V gene lookup returns CDR1 MGHRA and CDR2 YSYEKL. CDR3 length equals 19 residues. CDR3 sequence reads: CASSLTLVSGTAGGETQYF. As DNA, the CDR3 is TGCGCCAGCAGCCTCACGCTTGTTTCTGGGACAGCGGGCGGAGAGACCCAGTACTTC.

The J gene is TRBJ2-3, the V gene TRBV27, with D possibly matching TRBD2 (7 bases). The germline gives CDR1 MNHEY, CDR2 SMNVEV (reference sequence). The CDR3 is made up of 17 amino acids. V dropped 6 bases and J dropped 5 bases, with 24 bases sitting between them. This CDR3 reads CASSQRTLAEGGDTQYF. The CDR3 nucleotides are TGTGCCAGCAGCCAACGTACTCTAGCGGAGGGGGGAGATACGCAGTATTTT.

This clone was counted only a few times. The chain uses TRBV21-1 and TRBJ2-1. TRBV21-1 is a recognized pseudogene. The CDR3 has 12 residues. The CDR3 DNA reads TGTGCCAGCAGCGTGCAGTTTGACCCGCAGTTCTTC. This codes for CASSVQFDPQFF.

The chain has TRBV7-9 and TRBJ1-2; D is ambiguous. CDR1 is SEHNR, CDR2 FQNEAQ, per germline (reference sequence). The CDR3 loop spans 13 amino acids. V lost 5 bases, J lost 3 bases, and 10 bases lay in between. CDR3 DNA: TGTGCCAGCAGCCTCCCGCGGGACTATGGCTACACCTTC. Its protein product is CASSLPRDYGYTF.

The chain has TRBV4-3 and TRBJ1-4; 7 bases line up with TRBD1. The CDR3 consists of 16 residues. Trimming at V came to 4 bases and at J to 1 base, leaving 6 bases not matched to a gene. Germline V gene sequence: CDR1 LGHNA, CDR2 YSLEER. CDR3 bases: TGCGCCAGCAGCCGAAACCGACAGGGAACTAATGAAAAACTGTTTTTT. Translated, it gives CASSRNRQGTNEKLFF.

Here the CDR3 reads CASSFGDEQFF. The DNA for the CDR3 is TGCGCCAGCAGCTTCGGAGATGAGCAGTTCTTC. The V call is TRBV5-1, the J call TRBJ2-1; D call uncertain. CDR1 SGHRS and CDR2 YFSETQ come from the germline V gene. Trimming removed 2 bases at V and 8 bases at J, with 5 bases between. The CDR3 contains 11 residues. Combining the CDR3 with reference TRBV5-1 and TRBJ2-1 gives the whole variable domain KAGVTQTPRYLIKTRGQQVTLSCSPISGHRSVSWYQQTPGQGLQFLFEYFSETQRNKGNFPGRFSGRQFSNSRSEMNVSTLELGDSALYLCASSFGDEQFFGPGTRLTVL.

This CDR3 is CASRLLDRDGGQPQHF. CDR3 bases: TGCGCCAGCAGGCTTTTGGACAGGGACGGCGGTCAGCCCCAGCATTTT. This sequence joins TRBV5-1 and TRBJ1-5; 8 bases are a match to TRBD1. CDR1 and CDR2 (germline): SGHRS, YFSETQ. There are 16 residues in the CDR3. V was clipped by 5 bases and J by 6 bases; unmatched bases: 13.

V usage is TRBV6-6 and J usage is TRBJ2-1; 11 positions match TRBD2. With 2 bases clipped from V and 5 bases from J, the junction kept 5 bases outside the gene matches. Germline V gene sequence: CDR1 MNHNY, CDR2 SVGAGI (reference sequence). The CDR3 is 16 residues long. For the CDR3, the DNA is TGTGCCAGCAGTTACCCTGGGACTAGCGGAAACAATGAGCAGTTCTTC. Protein product: CASSYPGTSGNNEQFF.

The V call is TRBV5-1, the J call TRBJ2-7; D is ambiguous. The CDR3 contains 13 residues. V gave up 0 bases and J gave up 3 bases, with 7 bases separating them. Germline V gene lookup returns CDR1 SGHRS and CDR2 YFSETQ. Here the CDR3 reads CASSLALGYEQYF. CDR3 nucleotide sequence: TGCGCCAGCAGCTTGGCCCTTGGCTACGAGCAGTACTTC.

V is TRBV7-2 and J is TRBJ2-1; 12 bases fit TRBD2. The CDR3 has 15 amino acids. After removal of 6 bases from V and 9 bases from J, the junction contained 9 bases not matched to a gene. Germline V gene lookup returns CDR1 SGHTA and CDR2 FQGNSA. The CDR3 nucleotides are TGTGCCAGCAGAAGACTAGCGGGAGTACTGAGTGAGCAGTTCTTC. This translates into CASRRLAGVLSEQFF. The full variable domain, rest sourced from reference TRBV7-2 and TRBJ2-1, is GAGVSQSPSNKVTEKGKDVELRCDPISGHTALYWYRQSLGQGLEFLIYFQGNSAPDKSGLPSDRFSAERTGGSVSTLTIQRTQQEDSAVYLCASRRLAGVLSEQFFGPGTRLTVL.

The chain recombines TRBV14 with TRBJ2-6; D gene unclear. The germline V and J ends were trimmed by 6 bases and 0 bases, with 3 bases remaining between them. Germline CDR1 is SGHDN and CDR2 is FVKESK. The CDR3 sequence is 13 residues long. In DNA, the CDR3 is TGTGCCAGCAGGTACTCTGGGGCCAACGTCCTGACTTTC. Translation: CASRYSGANVLTF.

The V call is TRBV15, the J call TRBJ1-2, with TRBD1 as a possible D gene (5 bases). Germline-derived CDR1 and CDR2 are LNHNV and YYDKDF (reference sequence). This CDR3 comprises 13 residues. V was clipped by 3 bases and J by 4 bases, with 9 bases between them. This CDR3 is CATSSTGLYGYTF. CDR3 DNA: TGTGCCACCAGCAGCACAGGACTCTATGGCTACACCTTC.